This entry concerns a single TCR beta chain. Its antigen is unidentified. This sample was taken from a study of T cells after yellow fever vaccination. Study-wide points: A small proportion of clonotypes was detected in both the CD4 and CD8 compartments.

Making TCR cDNA involved 5'RACE template switching, which added UMIs and a universal primer site. TCRdb ran MiXCR on the 5' RACE reads and lists one entry per CDR3 protein. The table includes 300,000 or so distinct CDR3 sequences, roughly 8.7% detected once. V was clipped by 4 bases and J by 7 bases; unmatched bases: 8. The CDR3 runs 15 residues. Looked up from germline, CDR1 is LGHDT and CDR2 is YNNKEL (reference sequence). This TCR came from a man aged 18 to 35 who received the YFV17D yellow fever vaccine. The V gene is TRBV3-1, the J gene TRBJ2-2, with TRBD2 matching over 8 bases. The specimen was CD4+ T cells sorted from PBMCs, collected 5 days after the yellow fever booster vaccination. CDR3 sequence: CASSPRAGADGELFF. The CDR3 nucleotides read TGTGCCAGCAGCCCCCGAGCGGGGGCGGACGGGGAGCTGTTTTTT.